This T cell receptor (beta chain) was obtained from a study of T cells in Graves' hyperthyroidism and ophthalmopathy (dated by TCRdb to the late 2010s). Background on the whole study: Peripheral blood samples were taken at initial diagnosis, before any treatment was given. A discovery cohort of approximately 100 patients, fewer than 50 with Graves' ophthalmopathy and 57 with stable Graves' hyperthyroidism, was used to find distinguishing TCR V-J signatures. Whether ophthalmopathy could be predicted prospectively was tested in an independent validation cohort made up of approximately 19 hyperthyroidism patients plus 17 patients who later progressed to ophthalmopathy. For training and testing, the 110 or so patients in the discovery cohort were randomly divided in a 7:3 ratio. Thyroid tissue and blood T-cell repertoires from more than five Graves' hyperthyroidism patients were also compared in the study. Once sampling was done, hyperthyroidism patients were given methimazole at a starting dose of 30 mg daily, whereas ophthalmopathy patients were given high-dose intravenous methylprednisolone. According to the paper, TCR Vbeta CDR3 sequencing was carried out on 135 peripheral blood samples, which came from fewer than 50 ophthalmopathy, around 74 hyperthyroidism and roughly 17 progressor patients. Results the study describes overall, beyond this receptor: Most expanded thyroid clonotypes (frequency above 0.001) were also found in blood, which suggests that blood repertoires may mirror thyroid immune responses. A 13 V-J signature model separated ophthalmopathy from stable hyperthyroidism, with 87.88% sensitivity and 81.08% specificity in cross-validation and 80%/75% in testing. No statistical method was used to set the sample size in advance, and investigators knew the group allocation. In validation, progression to ophthalmopathy was predicted by the model with 70.59% sensitivity and approximately 78% specificity, a median of roughly 6 months before onset.

From a lookup of the germline V gene, CDR1 and CDR2 are MGHRA and YSYEKL. The germline V and J ends show losses of 0 bases and 8 bases respectively, and no gene match explains 7 bases of the junction. The CDR3 has 16 amino acids, counting the end cysteine and phenylalanine. Solely the CDR3 DNA is kept, with 48 bases framed from the first base. The TCR beta CDR3 regions were amplified from RNA transcripts. The TCR CDR3 was subjected to a first round of RT-PCR using the HTBI primer set and the Qiagen OneStep RT-PCR kit. Libraries were constructed in a second round of multiplex PCR, after which size selection and purification were carried out. Libraries were sequenced paired-end with 100 bp reads on an Illumina HiSeq2000. In the paper's pipeline: SOAPnuke was used to process the raw data, with reads discarded if the reads contained adapters or uncalled bases, had a mean Phred below 15, or lacked an exact constant-primer or identifier match. High-quality paired reads were merged using COPE v1.2.5, and each unique nucleotide sequence was defined as a clonotype. MiTCR v1.1 was used to align the clonotypes against IMGT TRBV, TRBD and TRBJ reference segments. The analysis included only V-J combinations with a frequency above 0.0001, which together covered about 99% of the repertoires. A TCS score was defined as the ratio between F50 (clonal expansion) and ExV (chaos), using BLOSUM62-based TCRdist between CDR3 peptides within each V-J. Welch's t-statistics and random forest reduced fewer than 550 V-J features to roughly 13, which were used in a naive Bayes classifier (R e1071). The Morisita-Horn index was used to measure how similar the thyroid and blood repertoires were. In TCRdb, the public reads were trimmed at Q25 with fastp and aligned with MiXCR, with productive beta chains retained. Duplicate CDR3 protein sequences are folded into a single record with the most common DNA and genes. The V and J calls here are based on TCRdb, not the publication. This sample gives about 840,000 distinct CDR3 sequences in total; about 38% of them show up just once. The ten largest clones represent more than 7% of the sample.

A patient counted as having stable Graves' hyperthyroidism if no progression to ophthalmopathy occurred over 18 months of follow-up. Hyperthyroidism patients were aged 18 to 65 years and newly diagnosed, with disease duration of less than 2 months. Exclusion was applied to patients with uncontrolled infections, other autoimmune diseases, pregnancy or lactation. Diagnoses relied on clinical symptoms, serum thyroxine and TRAb, thyroid ultrasound and orbital computed tomography. PBMCs were separated from roughly 9.3 ml of fresh peripheral blood using Ficoll-Paque density gradient centrifugation. Total RNA was extracted with Trizol reagent, and quality was checked on an Agilent 2100 Bioanalyzer. About this clonotype: Its cognate antigen has yet to be identified. One base away there is no much larger clone; base qualities are not given.

Sequencing was carried out using blood. The TCR was taken from a man aged 18 to 30 with Graves' hyperthyroidism. The receptor chain draws on TRBV4-1 and TRBJ1-6, with 7 bases in between that match TRBD1. In nucleotides, the sequence is TGCGCCAGCAGCCAAGATCTCCAGGGGGTCTATTCACCCCTCCACTTT. Translated, it reads CASSQDLQGVYSPLHF.